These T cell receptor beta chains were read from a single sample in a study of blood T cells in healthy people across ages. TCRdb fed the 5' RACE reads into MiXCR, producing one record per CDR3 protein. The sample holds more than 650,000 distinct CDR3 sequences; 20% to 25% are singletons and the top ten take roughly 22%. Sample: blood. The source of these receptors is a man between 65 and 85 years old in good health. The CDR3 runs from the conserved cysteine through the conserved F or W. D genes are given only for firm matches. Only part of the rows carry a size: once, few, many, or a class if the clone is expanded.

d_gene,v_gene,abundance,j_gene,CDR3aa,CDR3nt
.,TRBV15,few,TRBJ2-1,CATSRDTTAHEQFF,TGTGCCACCAGCAGAGATACGACAGCCCATGAGCAGTTCTTC
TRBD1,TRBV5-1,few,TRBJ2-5,CASSTGQGGETQYF,TGCGCCAGCAGCACGGGACAGGGTGGAGAGACCCAGTACTTC
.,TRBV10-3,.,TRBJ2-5,CAISEGRGLIQETQYF,TGTGCCATCAGTGAGGGCAGGGGCCTGATACAAGAGACCCAGTACTTC
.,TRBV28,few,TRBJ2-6,CASSLEPAPGANVLTF,TGTGCCAGCAGTTTAGAGCCCGCCCCTGGGGCCAACGTCCTGACTTTC
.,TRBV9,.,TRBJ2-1,CASSGGKNEQFF,TGTGCCAGCAGCGGGGGCAAAAATGAGCAGTTCTTC
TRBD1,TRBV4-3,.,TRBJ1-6,CASSQGHQGGQSPLHF,TGCGCCAGCAGCCAAGGGCACCAGGGGGGACAATCACCCCTCCACTTT
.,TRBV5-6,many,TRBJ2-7,CASSLVGDEQYF,TGTGCCAGCAGCTTGGTGGGGGACGAGCAGTACTTC
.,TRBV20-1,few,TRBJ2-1,CSARVCTTRDNEQFF,TGCAGTGCTAGAGTATGCACCACTCGGGACAATGAGCAGTTCTTC
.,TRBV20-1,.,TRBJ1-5,CSASYFGTGDQPQHF,TGCAGTGCTAGCTACTTCGGGACGGGCGATCAGCCCCAGCATTTT
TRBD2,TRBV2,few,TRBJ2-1,CASRLGLAGVDEQFF,TGTGCCAGCAGATTAGGACTAGCGGGGGTCGATGAGCAGTTCTTC
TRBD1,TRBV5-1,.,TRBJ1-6,CASSLDRANNSPLHF,TGCGCCAGCTCCCTGGACAGGGCGAATAATTCACCCCTCCACTTT
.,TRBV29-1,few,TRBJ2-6,CSVAVTGANVLTF,TGCAGCGTTGCAGTTACTGGGGCCAACGTCCTGACTTTC
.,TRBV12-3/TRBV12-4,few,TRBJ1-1,CASSPRAQFALNTEAFF,TGTGCCAGCAGTCCTAGGGCCCAATTTGCCCTGAACACTGAAGCTTTCTTT
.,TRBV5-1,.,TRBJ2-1,CASSWTASDLIAERFF,TGCGCCAGCAGTTGGACAGCGTCGGATTTAATAGCTGAGCGGTTCTTC
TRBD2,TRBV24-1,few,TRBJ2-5,CATSDLPSGGLQETQYF,TGTGCCACCAGTGATTTGCCTAGCGGGGGCCTACAAGAGACCCAGTACTTC
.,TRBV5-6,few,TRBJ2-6,CASSGGQWGSGANVLTF,TGTGCCAGCAGCGGCGGACAGTGGGGCTCTGGGGCCAACGTCCTGACTTTC
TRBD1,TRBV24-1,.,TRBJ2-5,CATSDFARQGTTETQYF,TGTGCCACCAGTGACTTCGCCAGACAGGGGACAACGGAGACCCAGTACTTC
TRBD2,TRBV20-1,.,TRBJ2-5,CSARDRTSGIETQYF,TGCAGTGCTAGAGATAGGACTAGCGGGATAGAGACCCAGTACTTC
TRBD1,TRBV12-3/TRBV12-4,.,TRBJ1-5,CASSFGDREQPQHF,TGTGCCAGCAGCTTTGGTGACAGGGAGCAGCCCCAGCATTTT
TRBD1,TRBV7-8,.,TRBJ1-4,CASSGGAARGQEKLFF,TGTGCCAGCAGCGGAGGAGCCGCGAGGGGGCAAGAAAAACTGTTTTTT
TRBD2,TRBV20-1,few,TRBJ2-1,CSASAPSTGGRYNEQFF,TGCAGTGCGAGTGCGCCATCAACGGGGGGGCGATACAATGAGCAGTTCTTC
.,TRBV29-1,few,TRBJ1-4,CSGTETNEKPFF,TGCAGCGGGACGGAGACGAATGAAAAACCGTTTTTT
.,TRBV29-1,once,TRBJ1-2,CSVTEINYGYTF,TGCAGCGTGACAGAAATCAACTATGGCTACACCTTC
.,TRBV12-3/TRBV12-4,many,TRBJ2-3,CASSLRADTQYF,TGTGCCAGCAGCTTACGGGCAGATACGCAGTATTTT
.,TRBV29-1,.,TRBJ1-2,CSVETRYYGYTF,TGCAGCGTTGAGACCAGGTACTATGGCTACACCTTC
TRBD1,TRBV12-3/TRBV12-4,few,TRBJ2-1,CASSTGTGGSLYNEQFF,TGTGCCAGCAGTACGGGGACAGGGGGCTCCCTCTACAATGAGCAGTTCTTC
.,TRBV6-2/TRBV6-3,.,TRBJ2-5,CASSYGGTIGETQYF,TGTGCCAGCAGTTATGGGGGGACGATCGGGGAGACCCAGTACTTC
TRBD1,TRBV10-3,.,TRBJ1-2,CAIREMGQATFYGGYTF,TGTGCCATCCGTGAGATGGGACAGGCCACTTTCTATGGTGGCTACACCTTC
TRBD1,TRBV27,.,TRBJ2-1,CATGKGATYEQFF,TGTGCCACCGGAAAGGGGGCGACCTATGAGCAGTTCTTC
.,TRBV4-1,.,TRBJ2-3,CASSQDQWGDTQYF,TGCGCCAGCAGCCAAGATCAGTGGGGAGATACGCAGTATTTT
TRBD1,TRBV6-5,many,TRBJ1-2,CASSSDGQGSYYGYTF,TGTGCCAGCAGTTCAGATGGACAGGGAAGTTATTATGGCTACACCTTC
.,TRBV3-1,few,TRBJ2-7,CASSQGYSHEQYF,TGTGCCAGCAGCCAAGGATACAGCCACGAGCAGTACTTC
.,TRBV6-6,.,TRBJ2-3,CASSYPSGTDTQYF,TGTGCCAGCAGTTACCCTAGTGGGACAGATACGCAGTATTTT
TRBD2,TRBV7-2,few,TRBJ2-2,CASSLELAGGYSTGELFF,TGTGCCAGCAGCTTAGAGTTAGCGGGAGGATATAGCACCGGGGAGCTGTTTTTT
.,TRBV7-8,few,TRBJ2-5,CASSFRGGPETQYF,TGTGCCAGCAGCTTTCGTGGGGGCCCGGAGACCCAGTACTTC
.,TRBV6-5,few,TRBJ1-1,CASSYSGVTEAFF,TGTGCCAGCAGTTACTCAGGGGTCACTGAAGCTTTCTTT
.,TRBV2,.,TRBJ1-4,CASSQDGATNEKLFF,TGTGCCAGCAGCCAGGACGGTGCAACTAATGAAAAACTGTTTTTT
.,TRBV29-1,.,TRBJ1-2,CSGRRRNSRGYTF,TGCAGCGGTCGGCGGAGGAATTCGCGTGGCTACACCTTC
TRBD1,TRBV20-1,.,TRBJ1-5,CSARSSLRTGNQPQHF,TGCAGTGCTAGATCATCGTTAAGGACAGGTAATCAGCCCCAGCATTTT
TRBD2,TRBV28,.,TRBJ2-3,CASSRLAGATSTDTQYF,TGTGCCAGCAGCCGTCTAGCGGGAGCCACTAGCACAGATACGCAGTATTTT
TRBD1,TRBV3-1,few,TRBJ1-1,CASSQDRVSEAFF,TGTGCCAGCAGCCAGGACAGGGTTTCTGAAGCTTTCTTT
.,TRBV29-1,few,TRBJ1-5,CSVEETTGNQPQHF,TGCAGCGTTGAGGAAACAACGGGCAATCAGCCCCAGCATTTT
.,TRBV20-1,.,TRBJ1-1,CSAPRLGAEVTEAFF,TGCAGTGCACCCAGGTTGGGGGCTGAAGTCACTGAAGCTTTCTTT
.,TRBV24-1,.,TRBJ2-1,CAPSDLRSHEQFF,TGTGCCCCCAGTGATTTGCGGTCTCATGAGCAGTTCTTC
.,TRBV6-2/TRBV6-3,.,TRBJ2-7,CASSTGRSEQYF,TGTGCCAGCAGTACTGGGAGGAGCGAGCAGTACTTC